The T cell receptor (beta chain) described here comes from a study of T-cell memory formation after mild COVID-19. Trimming removed 3 bases from V and 2 bases from J; junction bases left unmatched: 4. The germline gives CDR1 KGHDR, CDR2 SFDVKD. CDR3 size: 15 residues. TCRdb recomputed calls from the 5' RACE reads with MiXCR, one row per CDR3 protein. The table includes roughly 380,000 distinct CDR3 sequences, over 25% detected once. Sample: PBMCs or a T cell subset sorted from them (not recorded which). The receptor was derived from an adult woman who had mild COVID-19 (a few samples of this study predate the infection). Cell type and time point are not known. The chain carries TRBV24-1 and TRBJ1-1; 8 nucleotides match TRBD1. The CDR3 loop is CATSDTGQGNTEAFF. The CDR3 DNA reads as TGTGCCACCAGTGATACAGGACAGGGAAACACTGAAGCTTTCTTT.